This passage covers 17 T cell receptor beta chains from one sample sequenced in a study of CD8+CD57+ T cells in acquired aplastic anemia. Researchers used genomic DNA as the template to profile TCR beta VDJ and CDR3. A single record per CDR3 protein comes from TCRdb applying MiXCR to the reads. Of roughly 170,000 distinct CDR3 sequences listed, 48% are singletons. It was patients with CD8+CD57+ cell expansion by flow cytometry who were chosen for sequencing. Sequenced material: sorted CD4+, CD8+, or CD8+CD57+ T cells (not recorded which) from PBMCs. These receptors were taken from a human donor with aplastic anemia.

V is TRBV11-2 and J is TRBJ2-3, with D tentatively TRBD2 (5 bases). The V and J ends lost 5 bases and 7 bases respectively, with 19 bases between them. Germline V CDR1 and CDR2: SGHAT, FQNNGV. The CDR3 totals 15 residues. CDR3 residues: CASSRTAGADYTQYF. The DNA for the CDR3 is TGTGCCAGCAGCCGGACTGCAGGAGCGGATTATACGCAGTATTTT.

The gene calls are TRBV2 and TRBJ1-2; TRBD1 matches at 9 bases. Germline CDR1 SNHLY, CDR2 FYNNEI. V trimming: 4 bases; J trimming: 6 bases; junction bases outside the gene matches: 9. The CDR3 sequence is 15 residues long. The CDR3 DNA reads as TGTGCCAGCAGTGCACCGGGACAGGGACGTCATGGCTACACCTTC. Residues: CASSAPGQGRHGYTF.

Concerning this clonotype: A much larger clone lies a single base off, so this may be a read error. The rearrangement uses TRBV12-3 or TRBV12-4 and TRBJ2-1; perhaps TRBD1 as D (6 bases). The CDR3 is 14 amino acids. The CDR3 is CASSPTGQSNEQSF. CDR3 coding DNA: TGTGCCAGCAGCCCGACGGGACAATCCAATGAGCAGTCCTTC.

Many counts were recorded for this clonotype. The chain employs TRBV7-2 and TRBJ2-2; 8 nucleotides line up with TRBD2. CDR1 SGHTA and CDR2 FQGNSA come from the germline V gene. The CDR3 runs 17 residues. J lost 6 bases, V lost 2 bases, and 11 bases had no gene match. The CDR3 loop reads CASSLLGRGLVAGELFF. The CDR3 bases are TGTGCCAGCAGCTTATTAGGGCGGGGACTAGTGGCCGGGGAGCTGTTTTTT.

This clonotype appeared a few times. This chain connects TRBV30 to TRBJ2-5, with D hard to call. V was clipped by 0 bases and J by 4 bases, with 15 bases between them. CDR3 length: 15 residues. Germline CDR1 reads GTSNPN; CDR2 reads SVGIG (reference sequence). CDR3 in amino acids: CAWSVDSGPLETQYF. In DNA form, the CDR3 reads TGTGCCTGGAGTGTCGACTCGGGTCCCCTAGAGACCCAGTACTTC.

The chain couples TRBV2 to TRBJ2-3; D perhaps matches TRBD2 (7 bases). Germline V gene lookup returns CDR1 SNHLY and CDR2 FYNNEI. The germline V and J ends were trimmed by 6 bases and 8 bases, with 21 bases remaining between them. The CDR3 loop spans 15 amino acids. The CDR3 loop reads CASRRTQGGGGTQYF. Written as DNA, the CDR3 is TGTGCCAGCAGAAGGACACAGGGAGGGGGGGGTACGCAGTATTTT. The complete variable domain, with remaining parts taken from reference TRBV2 and TRBJ2-3, reads EPEVTQTPSHQVTQMGQEVILRCVPISNHLYFYWYRQILGQKVEFLVSFYNNEISEKSEIFDDQFSVERPDGSNFTLKIRSTKLEDSAMYFCASRRTQGGGGTQYFGPGTRLTVL.

V and J are TRBV28 and TRBJ1-4; 10 bases map to TRBD1. Germline V lookup: CDR1 MDHEN, CDR2 SYDVKM. CDR3 length: 14 residues. The V segment lost 6 bases and the J segment 8 bases; nucleotides outside the gene matches: 6. CDR3 sequence: CASSSGQGREKLFF. The CDR3 DNA is TGTGCCAGCAGCTCGGGACAGGGGAGGGAAAAACTGTTTTTT.

The chain links TRBV11-2 to TRBJ2-7, with D perhaps being TRBD1 or TRBD2 (5 bases each). The length of the CDR3 is 13 residues. Germline loops: CDR1 SGHAT, CDR2 FQNNGV. The ends were cut back, 0 bases at V and 6 bases at J, with 9 bases in the middle. The CDR3 is CASSLEYGAEQYF. In nucleotides, the CDR3 is TGTGCCAGCAGCTTAGAATACGGGGCCGAGCAGTACTTC.

This clonotype was detected ten times or more. The chain employs TRBV20-1 and TRBJ1-1, with TRBD1 matching 9 bases. The V and J ends lost 1 base and 1 base, in that order; junction bases with no gene match: 13. The germline gives CDR1 DFQATT, CDR2 SNEGSKA (reference sequence). This CDR3 has 18 amino acids. The CDR3 reads CSARAPGQGDGSNTEAFF. CDR3 DNA sequence: TGCAGTGCTAGAGCCCCGGGACAGGGAGACGGGTCGAACACTGAAGCTTTCTTT.

This chain links TRBV10-1 with TRBJ2-1; TRBD2 matches 13 bases. The V gene's germline CDR1 is WNHNN and CDR2 SYGVQD (reference sequence). V gave up 6 bases and J gave up 10 bases; unmatched junction bases: 0. The CDR3 has 12 residues. In nucleotides, the CDR3 is TGCGCCAGCAGGACTAGCGGGAGGGAGCAGTTCTTC. Protein sequence: CASRTSGREQFF.

This clonotype was seen only a few times. J is TRBJ2-6 and V is TRBV7-3; D gene uncertain. V lost 6 bases and J 4 bases, leaving 13 bases between the germline ends. The germline gives CDR1 SGHTA, CDR2 FQGTGA. This CDR3 region has 15 residues. The DNA for the CDR3 is TGTGCCAGCAGTGGTCTTACTCCCGGGGCCAACGTCCTGACTTTC. Translated, it gives CASSGLTPGANVLTF.

This clonotype was picked up many times. The chain has TRBV2 and TRBJ2-5; D is undetermined. The CDR3 sequence is 11 residues long. Trimming stripped 8 bases from V and 2 bases from J, with 6 bases between. Germline CDR1 and CDR2: SNHLY and FYNNEI. The CDR3 DNA sequence: TGTGCCAGCGGATTACAAGAGACCCAGTACTTC. Protein product: CASGLQETQYF.

The genes are TRBV30 and TRBJ2-3, with D unresolved. This CDR3 is 14 amino acids long. V gave up 0 bases and J gave up 5 bases, with 12 bases separating them. Germline CDR1 and CDR2: GTSNPN and SVGIG (reference sequence). CDR3 bases: TGTGCCTGGAGTGTCTCAAGGGTTAAAGATACGCAGTATTTT. Translated, it gives CAWSVSRVKDTQYF.

V gene TRBV19 combines with J gene TRBJ1-2, with 7 nucleotides matching TRBD1. This CDR3 has 13 residues. The V and J ends lost 8 bases and 5 bases, in that order; junction bases with no gene match: 8. In germline, CDR1 is LNHDA, CDR2 SQIVND (reference sequence). The CDR3, as DNA: TGTGCCAGTTATGACAGGGTTTTTTATGGCTACACCTTC. This encodes CASYDRVFYGYTF. The full variable domain, in which reference TRBV19 and TRBJ1-2 provide the parts outside the CDR3, is DGGITQSPKYLFRKEGQNVTLSCEQNLNHDAMYWYRQDPGQGLRLIYYSQIVNDFQKGDIAEGYSVSREKKESFPLTVTSAQKNPTAFYLCASYDRVFYGYTFGSGTRLTVV.

This clonotype came up a few times. This may be a read error: a much more frequent sequence differs by one nucleotide. The conserved closing phenylalanine or tryptophan is absent in this CDR3, likely reflecting a read error. The chain links TRBV2 to TRBJ2-5; the D gene could be TRBD1 or TRBD2 (5 bases each). The CDR3 loop spans 13 amino acids. Trimming took 11 bases from V and 2 from J, leaving 15 bases between them. Germline V gives CDR1 SNHLY, CDR2 FYNNEI. This CDR3 reads CAGARGRQETQYL. DNA of the CDR3: TGTGCCGGTGCCCGGGGCAGACAAGAGACCCAGTACCTC.

The chain couples TRBV7-3 to TRBJ2-5; D is undetermined. Per the germline V gene, CDR1 is SGHTA and CDR2 is FQGTGA. V was shortened by 5 bases and J by 5 bases, with 6 bases between the two germline ends. The CDR3 is 11 amino acids. The CDR3 DNA reads TGTGCCAGCAGCCAAGCTGAGACCCAGTACTTC. It specifies CASSQAETQYF.

In its sample, this clonotype is medium-sized. The chain carries TRBV10-3 and TRBJ1-4; a weak D match, TRBD1 (5 bases). V was trimmed by 10 bases and J by 8 bases, leaving 11 bases between them. The V gene's germline CDR1 is ENHRY and CDR2 SYGVKD. The CDR3 has 11 residues. DNA for the CDR3: TGTGCCACCTGGGAGGGGGAAAAACTGTTTTTT. Residues: CATWEGEKLFF.